This TCR beta chain was recorded in a study of blood T cell repertoires in COVID-19. Study-wide background: Samples came from the United States, Italy and Spain, spanning acute and convalescent COVID-19.

Under the authors' procedure: Scientists estimated how many nucleated cells there were by amplifying reference gene primers. Here immunoSEQ multiplex PCR was the method, and the copy in TCRdb shows in-frame clones only, minus some. V and J calls and clone size follow that table, whereas D and trimming were derived from the DNA. The table records some 290,000 clones, around 90% of them present only once. In germline, CDR1 is LGHNA, CDR2 YSLEER. This CDR3 has 14 residues. The ends were cut back, 0 bases at V and 7 bases at J, with 13 bases in the middle. This chain links TRBV4-3 with TRBJ2-7; the D gene is possibly TRBD2 (7 bases). The material sequenced was peripheral blood. This sequence originates from a woman between 50 and 59 years old who had recovered from COVID-19. CDR3 loop: CASSQEIRGGEQYF. The CDR3 region has the DNA TGCGCCAGCAGCCAAGAGATAAGGGGGGGGGAGCAGTACTTC.